The clone carrying this TCR beta chain turned up a few times. Its antigen is currently unknown. Universal primer sites and UMIs were introduced during 5'RACE template-switching synthesis of TCR cDNA. TCRdb passed the 5' RACE reads through MiXCR, listing each CDR3 protein once. Among about 360,000 distinct CDR3 sequences, over 5% were seen once, and the ten largest hold 15%. The germline V and J ends were trimmed by 6 bases and 8 bases, with 16 bases remaining between them. CDR1 is MNHNS and CDR2 is SASEGT in the germline V gene. This CDR3 region has 13 residues. The data derive from a study of T cells after yellow fever vaccination. Broader study findings: Among all clonotypes, a small share was observed in both CD4 and CD8 compartments. Detected again after the booster were most primary-vaccination clones, at approximately 96% CD4 and approximately 90% CD8.

The chain couples TRBV6-1 to TRBJ1-2; weak D call: TRBD1 (6 bases). Material: PBMCs, obtained 5 days after the yellow fever booster vaccination. This TCR came from a man aged 25-40 years who received the YFV17D yellow fever vaccine. The CDR3: CASRRDTRRGYTF. The CDR3 bases are TGTGCCAGCAGACGGGACACCAGGCGCGGCTACACCTTC.